This T cell receptor beta chain was sequenced for a study of OX40 agonist ivuxolimab in advanced cancers. Study outcomes and limitations: In the 0.1 to 3.0 mg/kg range, CD4+ and CD8+ blood T cells had expanded clonally by week 6. Relative to CD4+ cells, CD8+ T cells on average had more expanded clones.

Exclusion of a patient followed from autoimmune disease history or systemic immunosuppression. This table comes from immunoSEQ multiplex PCR, and its TCRdb copy is limited to in-frame clones, with some not included. The sample lists tens of thousands of clones; 85% were seen once. With regard to this clone: Antigen: not known.

Germline CDR1 reads MNHEY; CDR2 reads SVGAGI. CDR3 length: 14 amino acids. Trimming removed 5 bases from V and 0 bases from J, with 8 bases in between. The source of this sequence is an adult with an advanced solid tumor such as melanoma, head and neck, liver or kidney cancer. The specimen comprised CD4+ or CD8+ T cells sorted from blood, sampled in a trial of the OX40 agonist ivuxolimab. The J gene is TRBJ1-3, the V gene TRBV6-5; TRBD1 might be the D (5 bases). The CDR3 DNA reads as TGTGCCAGCAGTCTCGACAGCTCTGGAAACACCATATATTTT. Amino acid sequence: CASSLDSSGNTIYF.